These T cell receptor beta chains were read from a single sample in a study of OX40 agonist ivuxolimab in advanced cancers. Assay used: immunoSEQ multiplex PCR; TCRdb lists only in-frame clones, some missing. The sample lists some 8,000 clones, roughly 85% occurring once. Sequences were derived from CD4+ or CD8+ T cells sorted from blood, sampled in a trial of the OX40 agonist ivuxolimab. All receptors come from an adult with an advanced solid tumor such as melanoma, head and neck, liver or kidney cancer. Both conserved end residues are part of each CDR3. D genes are given only for firm matches. A clone size is listed for some rows: how often the clone was seen (once, few, many), or a class if it is expanded.

v_gene	abundance	j_gene	len	d_gene	CDR3nt	CDR3aa
TRBV10-3	.	TRBJ1-1	12	.	TGTGCCATCAGTGAACGGAACACTGAAGCTTTCTTT	CAISERNTEAFF
TRBV6-6	few	TRBJ1-1	13	TRBD1	TGTGCCAGCAGTGCGACAGGGGCCACTGAAGCTTTCTTT	CASSATGATEAFF
TRBV5-1	.	TRBJ1-4	15	.	TGCGCCAGCAAGGCGGGAAGTCTCCTCAATGAAAAACTGTTTTTT	CASKAGSLLNEKLFF
TRBV11-2	.	TRBJ2-1	15	.	TGTGCCAGCAGCTTACAGGGACCTCCCTACAATGAGCAGTTCTTC	CASSLQGPPYNEQFF
TRBV6-1	.	TRBJ1-1	12	.	TGTGCCAGCAGCTGGGGATACACTGAAGCTTTCTTT	CASSWGYTEAFF
TRBV7-7	.	TRBJ2-1	15	TRBD2	TGTGCTAGCAGCCCCGGGACTAGCGCTTACAATGAGCAGTTCTTC	CASSPGTSAYNEQFF
TRBV29-1	.	TRBJ2-1	11	.	TGCAGCGTTGCCAGCAGGAATGAGCAGTTCTTC	CSVASRNEQFF
TRBV19	.	TRBJ2-1	17	TRBD2	TGTGCCAGTAGTACGAGGACTAGCGGGGGGACCTACAATGAGCAGTTCTTC	CASSTRTSGGTYNEQFF
TRBV7-2	.	TRBJ2-3	15	.	TGTGCCAGCAGCTTACTTTTGGGGAGCACAGATACGCAGTATTTT	CASSLLLGSTDTQYF
TRBV19	few	TRBJ2-7	13	.	TGTGCCAGTAGTATTGGAGAAGGCTACGAGCAGTACTTC	CASSIGEGYEQYF
TRBV4-1	medium-sized	TRBJ1-2	13	.	TGCGCCAGCAGCCAACCGCTAAACTATGGCTACACCTTC	CASSQPLNYGYTF
TRBV4-1	.	TRBJ1-4	16	.	TGCGCCAGCAGCCAAGATGGAACAGGGAGGGGAGAAAAACTGTTTTTT	CASSQDGTGRGEKLFF
TRBV28	.	TRBJ2-1	17	TRBD2	TGTGCCAGCAGCCCTGTCGGCGAGCGGGACGGCTACAATGAGCAGTTCTTC	CASSPVGERDGYNEQFF
TRBV19	.	TRBJ2-4	15	.	TGTGCCAGTAGTATGGACAGAATTAGGGAAAACATTCAGTACTTC	CASSMDRIRENIQYF
TRBV19	.	TRBJ2-2	16	TRBD2	TGTGCCAGCGGACTAGCGGGAGGCCTCGGAGCCGGGGAGCTGTTTTTT	CASGLAGGLGAGELFF
TRBV19	few	TRBJ2-7	17	TRBD1	TGTGCCAGTAGTAGAATGCCGGGACAGGGCACCACCTACGAGCAGTACTTC	CASSRMPGQGTTYEQYF
TRBV11-2	.	TRBJ2-1	16	TRBD2	TGTGCCAGCAGCTTAGTCGACAGCGGGAGGGCCGGTGAGCAGTTCTTC	CASSLVDSGRAGEQFF
TRBV6-1	once	TRBJ2-7	14	TRBD2	TGTGCCATGAGTCCGGGACTAGCGGGATACGAGCAGTACTTC	CAMSPGLAGYEQYF
TRBV6-5	.	TRBJ1-5	13	TRBD1	TGTGCCAGCAGGGGACAGGGGTATCAGCCCCAGCATTTT	CASRGQGYQPQHF
TRBV6-6	few	TRBJ1-2	14	TRBD1	TGTGCCAGCAGTCCCCCGGGACAGAGCTATGGCTACACCTTC	CASSPPGQSYGYTF
TRBV6-5	.	TRBJ1-2	16	.	TGTGCCAGCAGTTGGGACACAGGCAGTCCTAACTATGGCTACACCTTC	CASSWDTGSPNYGYTF
TRBV7-2	.	TRBJ1-2	13	.	TGTGCCAGCAGCCCCGGCAGTGACTATGGCTACACCTTC	CASSPGSDYGYTF
TRBV7-6	few	TRBJ1-6	16	.	TGTGCCAGCAGCTTATCACCCGGGCAAACGGGATCACCCCTCCACTTT	CASSLSPGQTGSPLHF
TRBV7-2	.	TRBJ2-1	13	.	TGTGCCAGCAGCCGGGGAGGGGGAGATCGGAAGTTCTTC	CASSRGGGDRKFF
TRBV12-5	few	TRBJ2-2	14	.	TGTGCTAGTGGATTACAGGGAGCCACCGGGGAGCTGTTTTTT	CASGLQGATGELFF
TRBV28	.	TRBJ2-7	14	TRBD1	TGTGCCAGCAGCTCCGGGACAGGGCTCTACGAGCAGTACTTC	CASSSGTGLYEQYF
TRBV7-3	few	TRBJ2-5	15	.	TGTGCCAGCAGCTCCTTTGGGGGCAACCAAGAGACCCAGTACTTC	CASSSFGGNQETQYF
TRBV30	.	TRBJ2-3	15	TRBD1	TGTGCCTGGAGTCCCGGGACAGGGATCACAGATACGCAGTATTTT	CAWSPGTGITDTQYF
TRBV7-3	few	TRBJ2-5	14	.	TGTGCCAGCAGCCTGCACTATTCGGGGGAGACCCAGTACTTC	CASSLHYSGETQYF
TRBV7-2	.	TRBJ2-1	15	.	TGTGCCAGCAGCCAAGCCCGGTCCTCCGGCAATGAGCAGTTCTTC	CASSQARSSGNEQFF
TRBV28	.	TRBJ2-7	13	.	TGTGCCAGCGTCCAAGGGGCCTTGGGCGAGCAGTACTTC	CASVQGALGEQYF
TRBV9	.	TRBJ1-2	13	.	TGTGCCAGCAGGCCAACAGGGTCCTATGGCTACACCTTC	CASRPTGSYGYTF
TRBV28	once	TRBJ1-2	14	TRBD1	TGTGCCATCCCTCGAGGGGGCGCTTACTATGGCTACACCTTC	CAIPRGGAYYGYTF
TRBV18	.	TRBJ1-3	15	.	TGTGCCAGCCACATGGGGGCCCACTCTGGAAACACCATATATTTT	CASHMGAHSGNTIYF
TRBV12-5	.	TRBJ2-5	13	TRBD1	TGTGCTAGTGGATCCGGACAGGGCGAGACCCAGTACTTC	CASGSGQGETQYF
TRBV4-2	.	TRBJ2-5	15	.	TGTGCCAGCAGCCAATCGGTCGGGTTTCAAGAGACCCAGTACTTC	CASSQSVGFQETQYF
TRBV5-1	.	TRBJ2-3	16	TRBD2	TGCGCCAGCAGCTTACCCGGGACTAGCGGGCCAGATACGCAGTATTTT	CASSLPGTSGPDTQYF
TRBV28	.	TRBJ2-1	17	TRBD2	TGTGCCAGCAGCTCAAGGGAGTGGGAGGGCCTGAGCAATGAGCAGTTCTTC	CASSSREWEGLSNEQFF
TRBV18	.	TRBJ1-2	14	.	TGTGCCAGCTCACCACGGGACTCCCGCTATGGCTACACCTTC	CASSPRDSRYGYTF
TRBV30	.	TRBJ1-6	15	TRBD1	TGTGCCTGGAGTAAGGGGACAGGCTTTAATTCACCCCTCCACTTT	CAWSKGTGFNSPLHF
TRBV5-8	.	TRBJ1-5	15	.	TGTGCCAGCAGCCCTCTACGGGGAGGCAATCAGCCCCAGCATTTT	CASSPLRGGNQPQHF
TRBV18	.	TRBJ2-3	13	.	TGTGCCAGCTCACCGGGCATGGCGGATACGCAGTATTTT	CASSPGMADTQYF
TRBV6-1	.	TRBJ1-5	15	.	TGTGCCAGCAGTGAAATGAGGGGCGGCAATCAGCCCCAGCATTTT	CASSEMRGGNQPQHF
TRBV7-8	.	TRBJ1-4	13	.	TGTGCCAGCACCCTGTGGGGGGGGGAAAAACTGTTTTTT	CASTLWGGEKLFF
TRBV6-5	.	TRBJ2-7	14	TRBD2	TGTGCCAGCAGTTTGTTAGCGGGAGCCTACGAGCAGTACTTC	CASSLLAGAYEQYF